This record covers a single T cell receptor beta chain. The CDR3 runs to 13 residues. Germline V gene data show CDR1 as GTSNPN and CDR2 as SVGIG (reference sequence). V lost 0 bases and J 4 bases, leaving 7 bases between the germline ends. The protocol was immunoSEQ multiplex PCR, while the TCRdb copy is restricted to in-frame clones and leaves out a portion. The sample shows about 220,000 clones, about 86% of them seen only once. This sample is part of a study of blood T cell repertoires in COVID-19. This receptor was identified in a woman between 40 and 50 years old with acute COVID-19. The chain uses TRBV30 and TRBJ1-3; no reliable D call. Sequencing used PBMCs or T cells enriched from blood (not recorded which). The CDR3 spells CAWSVSRGNTIYF. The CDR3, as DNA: TGTGCCTGGAGTGTAAGTCGGGGAAACACCATATATTTT.